The following is a TCR beta chain sequence with its context. Its cognate antigen is unknown. V lost 4 bases to trimming and J lost 9 bases; unmatched junction nucleotides: 14. Germline CDR1 SGHRS, CDR2 YFSETQ. The CDR3 length is 16 residues. This sample is part of a study of cytomegalovirus exposure and HLA in healthy donors. Study details: A data release that came early held approximately 85 million unique TCRs from HLA-typed donors. Most donors, 81% of some 400 genotyped, fell in the Caucasian-associated ancestry cluster.

A multiplex PCR was run with 60 Vbeta primers and 13 Jbeta primers. Libraries were prepared by immunoSEQ multiplex PCR; TCRdb keeps only in-frame clonotypes and omits some of them. In the table there are around 110,000 clones, roughly 80% of which are singletons. Study-level results: Reports state that TCR beta sequences accurately predicted most subjects' HLA-A and HLA-B alleles.

The TCR sequence derives from a man aged 60 to 75 in good health and CMV-seronegative. V usage is TRBV5-1 and J usage is TRBJ2-1; 9 bases are a match to TRBD1. Material for sequencing was PBMCs. In nucleotides, the CDR3 is TGCGCCAGCAGCGTGGAACCCTGGACAGGGGATTTTGAGCAGTTCTTC. Its translation: CASSVEPWTGDFEQFF.